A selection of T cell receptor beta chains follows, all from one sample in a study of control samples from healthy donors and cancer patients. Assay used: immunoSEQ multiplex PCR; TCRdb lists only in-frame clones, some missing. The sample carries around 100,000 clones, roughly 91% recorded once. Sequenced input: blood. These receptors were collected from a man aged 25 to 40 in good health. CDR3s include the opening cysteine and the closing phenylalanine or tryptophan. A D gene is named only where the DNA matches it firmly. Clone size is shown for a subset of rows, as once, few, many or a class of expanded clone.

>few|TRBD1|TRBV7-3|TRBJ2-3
TGTGCCAGCAGCGCATGGGACAGGGGGGCAGATACGCAGTATTTT
CASSAWDRGADTQYF
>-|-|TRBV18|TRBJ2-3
TGTGCCAGCTCACCACCCCCCGGCGATACGCAGTATTTT
CASSPPPGDTQYF
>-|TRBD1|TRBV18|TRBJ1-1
TGTGCCAGCTCACCGCAACAGGGGCGCCCTTTCTTT
CASSPQQGRPFF
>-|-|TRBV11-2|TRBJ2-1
TGTGCCAGCAGCTTAGTGCGGGCCTCCTACAATGAGCAGTTCTTC
CASSLVRASYNEQFF
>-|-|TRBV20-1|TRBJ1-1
TGCAGTGCTAGTCCGGCAGGCTTGAACACTGAAGCTTTCTTT
CSASPAGLNTEAFF
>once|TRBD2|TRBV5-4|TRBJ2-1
TGTGCCAGCAGCGTAATTACTAGCGGGGCCTACAATGAGCAGTTCTTC
CASSVITSGAYNEQFF
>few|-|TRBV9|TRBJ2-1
TGTGCCAGCAGCGTAGGGGTCTCCTACAATGAGCAGTTCTTC
CASSVGVSYNEQFF
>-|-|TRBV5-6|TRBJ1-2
TGTGCCAGCAGCTTGGTCCTCAGGAGCTATGGCTACACCTTC
CASSLVLRSYGYTF
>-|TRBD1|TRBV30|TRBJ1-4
TGTGCCTGGACGGGACAGGGAGGTGAAAAACTGTTTTTT
CAWTGQGGEKLFF
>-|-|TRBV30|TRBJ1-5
TGTGCCTGGAGCGTCGATAGCAATCAGCCCCAGCATTTT
CAWSVDSNQPQHF
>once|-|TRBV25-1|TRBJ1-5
TGTGCCAGCAGTGGGGGTCCGGCAGCTAATAGCAATCAGCCCCAGCATTTT
CASSGGPAANSNQPQHF
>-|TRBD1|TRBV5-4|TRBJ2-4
TGTGCCAGCAGCTGGGACAGGGAAGAAAACATTCAGTACTTC
CASSWDREENIQYF
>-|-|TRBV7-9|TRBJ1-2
TGTGCCAGCAGCTTAGAATACAGATCGAACGGCTACACCTTC
CASSLEYRSNGYTF
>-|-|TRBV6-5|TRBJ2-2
TGTGCCAGCAGTTACTGGGGGGGCCCGAACACCGGGGAGCTGTTTTTT
CASSYWGGPNTGELFF
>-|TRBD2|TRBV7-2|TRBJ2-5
TGTGCCAGCAGCTTAAGGGCGGGAGAGGGAGAGACCCAGTACTTC
CASSLRAGEGETQYF
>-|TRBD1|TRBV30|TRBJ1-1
TGTGCCTGGGACCCAGGGGGCACTGAAGCTTTCTTT
CAWDPGGTEAFF
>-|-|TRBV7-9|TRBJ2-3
TGTGCCAGCAGCTTAAGTGGGACTAGCACAGATACGCAGTATTTT
CASSLSGTSTDTQYF
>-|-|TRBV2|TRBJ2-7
TGTGCCAGCAGTGTCTACGGGACGGGTACCTACGAGCAGTACTTC
CASSVYGTGTYEQYF
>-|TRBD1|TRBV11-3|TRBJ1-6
TGTGCCAGCAGCAATTACAGGGGTTCACCCCTCCACTTT
CASSNYRGSPLHF
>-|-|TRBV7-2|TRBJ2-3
TGTGCCAGCAGCTTTCAGAGCGCGGTGACAGATACGCAGTATTTT
CASSFQSAVTDTQYF
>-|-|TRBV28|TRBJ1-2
TGTGCCAGCAGTTCAGGGTCAGCTAACTATGGCTACACCTTC
CASSSGSANYGYTF
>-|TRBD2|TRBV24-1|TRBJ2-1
TGTGCCACCAGTGATTTGCCCCCTAGCGGGAGGGCGGATGAGCAGTTCTTC
CATSDLPPSGRADEQFF
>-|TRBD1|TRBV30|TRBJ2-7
TGTGCCTGGAGTGCACAAAGGACAGGGGGCTACTACGAGCAGTACTTC
CAWSAQRTGGYYEQYF
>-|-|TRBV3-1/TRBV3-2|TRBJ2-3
TGTGCCAGCAGCCTCGGGACTAGCACAGATACGCAGTATTTT
CASSLGTSTDTQYF
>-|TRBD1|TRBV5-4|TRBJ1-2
TGTGCCAGCAGCTCCGACAGGGAGTATGGCTACACCTTC
CASSSDREYGYTF
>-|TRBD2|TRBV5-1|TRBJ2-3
TGCGCCAGCACGTCGGGAGGGGCCTCGGATACGCAGTATTTT
CASTSGGASDTQYF
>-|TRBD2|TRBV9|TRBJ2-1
TGTGCCAGCAGCTCCAGGACTAGCGGGGTTAAGAATGAGCAGTTCTTC
CASSSRTSGVKNEQFF
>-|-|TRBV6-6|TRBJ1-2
TGTGCCAGCAGCCCCCGCGAGGGGGTGGGCTATGGCTACACCTTC
CASSPREGVGYGYTF
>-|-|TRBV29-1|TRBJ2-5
TGCAGCGTTTTCCGTGGGGACCAGTACTTC
CSVFRGDQYF
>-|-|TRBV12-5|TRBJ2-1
TGTGCTAGTGGTTTGGGAACCGGAGGATACTACAATGAGCAGTTCTTC
CASGLGTGGYYNEQFF
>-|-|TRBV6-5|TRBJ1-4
TGTGCCACTTCCGGGACTATTAATGAAAAACTGTTTTTT
CATSGTINEKLFF
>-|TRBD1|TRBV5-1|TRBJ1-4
TGCGCCAGCAGCCGGGCTATGGACAGGGGAGGGGAAAAACTGTTTTTT
CASSRAMDRGGEKLFF
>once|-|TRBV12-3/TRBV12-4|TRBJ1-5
TGTGCCAGCAGTTTAGGAGCGAATCAGCCCCAGCATTTT
CASSLGANQPQHF
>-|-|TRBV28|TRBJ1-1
TGTGCCAGCAGTTTATGGCGGGGGCTGACTGAAGCTTTCTTT
CASSLWRGLTEAFF
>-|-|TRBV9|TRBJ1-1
TGTGCCAGCAGCGTAGAATCTTGGGGCACTGAAGCTTTCTTT
CASSVESWGTEAFF
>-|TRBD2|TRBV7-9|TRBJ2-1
TGTGCCAGCAGCCCGCTAGGGACTAGCGGGGGAGGTGAGCAGTTCTTC
CASSPLGTSGGGEQFF
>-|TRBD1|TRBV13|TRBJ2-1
TGTGCCAGCAGCTTCCCCGGGACAGGGGGCGGTGAGCAGTTCTTC
CASSFPGTGGGEQFF
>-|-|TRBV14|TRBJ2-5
TGTGCCAGCAGCCAGACAAAGGCCGACGTTTGGTACCAAGAGACCCAGTACTTC
CASSQTKADVWYQETQYF
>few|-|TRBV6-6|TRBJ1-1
TGTGCCAGCAGTGCTACCACGAACACTGAAGCTTTCTTT
CASSATTNTEAFF
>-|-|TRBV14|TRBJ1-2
TGTGCCAGCAGCCAAGATCCGGGGGCTAACTATGGCTACACCTTC
CASSQDPGANYGYTF
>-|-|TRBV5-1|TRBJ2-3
TGCGCCAGCAGCTTGGAGGCGATCACAGATACGCAGTATTTT
CASSLEAITDTQYF
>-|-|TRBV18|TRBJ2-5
TGTGCCAGCTCCGGCCTCCAAGAGACCCAGTACTTC
CASSGLQETQYF
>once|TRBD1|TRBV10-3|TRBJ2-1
TGTGCCATCAGTGTGGAGACAGGGTTCTACAATGAGCAGTTCTTC
CAISVETGFYNEQFF
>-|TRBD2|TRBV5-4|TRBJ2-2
TGTGCCAGCAGCCGTAAAGCGGGGTGGACCGGGGAGCTGTTTTTT
CASSRKAGWTGELFF
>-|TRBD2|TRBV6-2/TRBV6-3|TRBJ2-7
TGTGCCAGCAGTTTAGATAGCGGGAGCTCCTACGAGCAGTACTTC
CASSLDSGSSYEQYF
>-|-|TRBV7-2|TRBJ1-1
TGTGCCAGCAGCTCATCCAATAGATATACTGAAGCTTTCTTT
CASSSSNRYTEAFF
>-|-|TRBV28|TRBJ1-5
TGTGCCAGCCACAGTCTTATCGGGCCCCAGCATTTT
CASHSLIGPQHF
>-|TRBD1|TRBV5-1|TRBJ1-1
TGCGCCAGCAGCTTGGCCAGGGGGCCTCAAAACACTGAAGCTTTCTTT
CASSLARGPQNTEAFF
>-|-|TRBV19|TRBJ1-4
TGTGCCAGTAGGTTGAGAGCAAATGAAAAACTGTTTTTT
CASRLRANEKLFF
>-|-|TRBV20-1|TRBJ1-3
TGCAGTGCTAGTAGTAGGCTTACGTCAGGGGGAAACACCATATATTTT
CSASSRLTSGGNTIYF
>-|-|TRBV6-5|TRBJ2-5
TGTGCCAGCACACAAGAAGGGACCTACCAAGAGACCCAGTACTTC
CASTQEGTYQETQYF
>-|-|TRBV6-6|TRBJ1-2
TGTGCCAGCAGTTACGGGCAGGACTATGGCTACACCTTC
CASSYGQDYGYTF
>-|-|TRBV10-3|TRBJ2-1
TGTGCCATCACTGACGTCACCCGGCCAGCAAGTGAGCAGTTCTTC
CAITDVTRPASEQFF
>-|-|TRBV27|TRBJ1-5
TGTGCCAGCAGTTTGGGCAGTCTCCAGCCCCAGCATTTT
CASSLGSLQPQHF